The 20 T cell receptor beta chains presented below share a single source sample, sequenced in a study of T cell repertoires in cytomegalovirus infection. In TCRdb, the reads were re-called with MiXCR into one record per CDR3 protein. This sample carries around 280,000 distinct CDR3 sequences, approximately 13% of them seen once, and the ten largest clones take 8.8%. The sample taken for sequencing was PBMCs. Receptor source: a human donor in good health (CMV status not recorded). Some clones in this sample may be carry-over from other donors' samples.

This clonotype showed up many times. Here the CDR3 omits its conserved ending phenylalanine or tryptophan, so a read error is the likely source. The limits of the CDR3 on the DNA are not certain, so only TCRdb's listed CDR3 is given. The chain recombines TRBV7-8 with TRBJ2-5; the table calls TRBD1, which could not be checked here. Per germline, CDR1 SGHVS and CDR2 FQNEAQ. The CDR3 comprises 13 residues, both ends counted. The CDR3 region is CASSLTDRGQVWV.

This chain joins TRBV5-6 and TRBJ1-2; possible D gene TRBD1, 6 bases. Trimming left V 1 base short and J 4 bases short, with 17 bases between. The CDR3 has 16 residues. Per germline, CDR1 SGHDT and CDR2 YYEEEE. Here the CDR3 reads CASSLIGGGRSYGYTF. The CDR3 nucleotides are TGTGCCAGCAGCTTGATCGGGGGGGGCCGATCCTATGGCTACACCTTC.

This clonotype was seen repeatedly, ten times or more. The chain's CDR3 is CASSPVRSTGELFF. The CDR3 DNA reads TGTGCCAGCAGCCCCGTAAGATCCACCGGGGAGCTGTTTTTT. The chain employs TRBV12-3 or TRBV12-4 and TRBJ2-2; D ambiguous. The CDR3 is 14 residues long. Between the trimmed V and J ends, which lost 6 bases and 4 bases, there was a span of 12 bases.

The chain joins TRBV15 to TRBJ2-1; D could derive from TRBD1 or TRBD2 (5 bases each). Germline V gene data show CDR1 as LNHNV and CDR2 as YYDKDF (reference sequence). The V end lost 4 bases, the J end lost 8 bases, and 21 bases lay between the germline ends. This CDR3 is built from 16 residues. CDR3: CATSIEAKGPWYEQFF. In DNA form, the CDR3 reads TGTGCCACCAGCATAGAAGCGAAGGGACCTTGGTATGAGCAGTTCTTC.

Worth noting for this clonotype: This may stem from a read error, because a much larger clone lies one nucleotide away. This is likely a read error, given that the CDR3 carries no conserved phenylalanine or tryptophan at its end. V usage is TRBV11-1 and J usage is TRBJ2-7, with D hard to call. CDR1 is SGHAT and CDR2 is FQDESV in the germline V gene (reference sequence). Trimming removed 3 bases from V and 3 bases from J, with 9 bases in between. There are 13 residues in the CDR3. In DNA form, the CDR3 reads TGTGCCAGCAGCTTGGGCGACATCTACGAGCAGTACTCC. Translation: CASSLGDIYEQYS.

The V call is TRBV18, the J call TRBJ2-3; TRBD2 is a possible D gene (6 bases). The CDR3 has 15 residues. V was cut by 1 base and J by 5 bases, with 13 bases left in between. Germline CDR1 KGHSH, CDR2 LQKENI. CDR3 residues: CASSPRAGLGDTQYF. The CDR3 nucleotides read TGTGCCAGCTCACCACGAGCGGGTCTCGGAGATACGCAGTATTTT.

This clonotype was counted a few times. This sequence joins TRBV29-1 and TRBJ1-1, with D perhaps matching TRBD1 (5 bases). Per germline, CDR1 SQVTM and CDR2 ANQGSEA. V was trimmed by 8 bases and J by 1 base, leaving 14 bases between them. CDR3 length: 13 residues. CDR3: CSSSLGGNTEAFF. The CDR3 DNA follows: TGCAGCAGCTCCTTGGGGGGGAACACTGAAGCTTTCTTT.

This clonotype was observed many times. The gene calls are TRBV12-3 or TRBV12-4 and TRBJ1-5; 9 bases line up with TRBD1. This CDR3 is 15 amino acids long. Trimming took 5 bases from V and 6 from J; bases not matched to a gene: 8. The CDR3 bases are TGTGCCAGCAGTCGGACAGGGGATGCTTCTCAGCCCCAGCATTTT. Translating it yields CASSRTGDASQPQHF.

There are many counts of this clonotype. The chain recombines TRBV7-9 with TRBJ1-5; possibly TRBD1 for D (6 bases). Trimming shortened V by 5 bases and J by 5 bases, and 13 bases separated the two germline ends. The germline gives CDR1 SEHNR, CDR2 FQNEAQ (reference sequence). This CDR3 comprises 14 residues. As DNA, the CDR3 is TGTGCCAGCAGCAACAGGGTAGGGGATCAGCCCCAGCATTTT. This translates into CASSNRVGDQPQHF. Looking up the rest from reference TRBV7-9 and TRBJ1-5 gives the full variable domain: DTGVSQNPRHKITKRGQNVTFRCDPISEHNRLYWYRQTLGQGPEFLTYFQNEAQLEKSRLLSDRFSAERPKGSFSTLEIQRTEQGDSAMYLCASSNRVGDQPQHFGDGTRLSIL.

This clonotype was observed at least ten times. Written as DNA, the CDR3 is TGTGCCAGCAGCCGGGGGGTAACCTACAATGAGCAGTTCTTC. The encoded protein is CASSRGVTYNEQFF. This rearrangement joins TRBV14 to TRBJ2-1, with D perhaps TRBD2 (6 bases). The germline V gene encodes CDR1 SGHDN and CDR2 FVKESK. Trimming pared 4 bases from V and 2 bases from J, leaving 9 bases between. This CDR3 contains 14 residues.

CDR3 DNA: TGTGCCAGCAGCCAAGGGGGCTCCTACAATGAGCAGTTCTTC. Residues: CASSQGGSYNEQFF. The chain has TRBV4-2 and TRBJ2-1; D uncertain. Germline V gives CDR1 LGHNA, CDR2 YNFKEQ. V was pared by 1 base and J by 0 bases, with 4 bases between. The CDR3 length is 14 residues.

This sequence joins TRBV25-1 and TRBJ2-5; tentative D call: TRBD2 (5 bases). Trimming left V 5 bases short and J 7 bases short, with 11 bases between. The CDR3 is 12 residues long. Per the germline V gene, CDR1 is MGHDK and CDR2 is SYGVNS. CDR3 DNA: TGTGCCAGCAGTTACGGGATGAGGACCCAGTACTTC. Translated, it gives CASSYGMRTQYF.

The chain employs TRBV10-2 and TRBJ2-5; the match to TRBD2 covers 14 bases. Germline CDR1 WSHSY, CDR2 SAAADI. V lost 6 bases and J lost 3; bases outside the gene matches: 0. The CDR3 covers 14 residues. The DNA for the CDR3 is TGCGCCAGCAGGGGACTAGCGGGGGAAGAGACCCAGTACTTC. Translation gives CASRGLAGEETQYF.

This clonotype was seen a few times. The CDR3 loop is CASSTTGASYEQYF. DNA of the CDR3: TGTGCCAGCAGTACCACGGGAGCCTCCTACGAGCAGTACTTC. The chain uses TRBV6-2 or TRBV6-3 and TRBJ2-7; D is possibly TRBD2 (6 bases). Deletions cut 5 bases from V and 0 bases from J, with 11 bases between. Germline loops: CDR1 MNHEY, CDR2 SVGEGT. This CDR3 contains 14 residues.

This clonotype was seen at least ten times. V gene TRBV7-2 combines with J gene TRBJ1-6; D not certain. The V gene's germline CDR1 is SGHTA and CDR2 FQGNSA. V was pared by 5 bases and J by 7 bases, with 12 bases between. The CDR3 has 14 residues. In DNA, the CDR3 is TGTGCCAGCAGCCTCCTGAAAGGGAATTCACCCCTCCACTTT. Translating gives CASSLLKGNSPLHF.

This clonotype was found a few times. This sequence joins TRBV6-2 or TRBV6-3 and TRBJ2-1; TRBD1 aligns across 7 bases. Germline CDR1 MNHEY, CDR2 SVGEGT. The CDR3 is 15 amino acids. After removal of 10 bases from V and 7 bases from J, the junction contained 16 bases not matched to a gene. The CDR3 spells CATLHRGGSGNEQFF. CDR3 in DNA: TGTGCCACTCTACACAGGGGTGGTTCAGGGAATGAGCAGTTCTTC.

This sequence joins TRBV12-3 or TRBV12-4 and TRBJ2-1; the D call may be TRBD1 or TRBD2 (7 bases each). This CDR3 is built from 15 residues. Trimming pared 6 bases from V and 4 bases from J, leaving 16 bases between. Here the CDR3 reads CASSPPGGGYNEQFF. As DNA, the CDR3 is TGTGCCAGCAGCCCCCCAGGGGGGGGTTACAATGAGCAGTTCTTC.

This chain connects TRBV27 to TRBJ2-7, with TRBD1 matching over 9 bases. This CDR3 has 15 residues. Trimming took 5 bases from V and 5 from J; bases not matched to a gene: 10. The germline gives CDR1 MNHEY, CDR2 SMNVEV (reference sequence). The CDR3 region is CASSATGTGIHEQYF. Written as DNA, the CDR3 is TGTGCCAGCAGTGCCACCGGGACAGGGATACACGAGCAGTACTTC.

In its sample, this clonotype was seen a few times. J is TRBJ2-3 and V is TRBV4-1; a weak D match, TRBD2 (6 bases). V was clipped by 4 bases and J by 2 bases, with 10 bases between them. The CDR3 runs 14 residues. Germline V CDR1 and CDR2: MGHRA, YSYEKL. The DNA for the CDR3 is TGCGCCAGCAGCCGGGAGGTATCCACAGATACGCAGTATTTT. Its protein is CASSREVSTDTQYF.

The table lists this clonotype with a few counts. The CDR3 DNA reads as TGTGCCAGCAGCGGGGCCGACCGGGAGGGCCGGAATGAGCAGTTCTTC. Its translation: CASSGADREGRNEQFF. The chain uses TRBV11-3 and TRBJ2-1; 8 bases fit TRBD2. J was trimmed by 7 bases and V by 5 bases; bases with no gene match: 13. Germline V CDR1 and CDR2: SGHNT, YENEEA. The CDR3 extends over 16 amino acids.